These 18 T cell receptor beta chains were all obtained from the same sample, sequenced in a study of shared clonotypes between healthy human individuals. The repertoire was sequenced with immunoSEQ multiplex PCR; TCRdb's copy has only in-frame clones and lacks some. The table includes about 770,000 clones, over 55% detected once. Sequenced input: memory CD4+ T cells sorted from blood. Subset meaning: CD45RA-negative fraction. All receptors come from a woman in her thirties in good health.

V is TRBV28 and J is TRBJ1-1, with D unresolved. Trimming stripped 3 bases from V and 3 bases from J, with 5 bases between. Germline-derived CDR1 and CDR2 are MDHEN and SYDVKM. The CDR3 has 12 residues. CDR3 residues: CASSFGYTEAFF. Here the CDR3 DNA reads TGTGCCAGCAGTTTTGGTTACACTGAAGCTTTCTTT.

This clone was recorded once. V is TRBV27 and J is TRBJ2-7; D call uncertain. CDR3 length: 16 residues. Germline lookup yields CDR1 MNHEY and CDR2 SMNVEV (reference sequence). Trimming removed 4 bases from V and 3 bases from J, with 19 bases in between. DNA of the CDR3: TGTGCCAGCAGTTCTTTAACAGTCCCAAAATACTACGAGCAGTACTTC. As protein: CASSSLTVPKYYEQYF.

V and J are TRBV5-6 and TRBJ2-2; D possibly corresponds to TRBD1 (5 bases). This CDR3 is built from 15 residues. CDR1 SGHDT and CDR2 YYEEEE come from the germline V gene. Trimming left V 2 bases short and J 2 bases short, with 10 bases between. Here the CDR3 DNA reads TGTGCCAGCAGCTTTAGACAGATAAACACCGGGGAGCTGTTTTTT. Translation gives CASSFRQINTGELFF.

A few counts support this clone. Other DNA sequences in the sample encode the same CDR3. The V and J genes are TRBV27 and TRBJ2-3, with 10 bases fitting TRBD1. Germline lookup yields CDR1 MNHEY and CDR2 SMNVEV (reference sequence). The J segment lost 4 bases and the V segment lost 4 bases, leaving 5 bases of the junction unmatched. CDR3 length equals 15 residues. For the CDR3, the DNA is TGTGCCAGCAGTTCGCCTGGACAGGGGGCAGATACGCAGTATTTT. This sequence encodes CASSSPGQGADTQYF.

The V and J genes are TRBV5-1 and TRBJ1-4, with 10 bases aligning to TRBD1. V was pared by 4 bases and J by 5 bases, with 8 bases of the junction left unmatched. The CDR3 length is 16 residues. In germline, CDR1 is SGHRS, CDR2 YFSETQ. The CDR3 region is CASSPLPGQGNEKLFF. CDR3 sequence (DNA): TGCGCCAGCAGCCCGCTACCGGGACAGGGGAATGAAAAACTGTTTTTT.

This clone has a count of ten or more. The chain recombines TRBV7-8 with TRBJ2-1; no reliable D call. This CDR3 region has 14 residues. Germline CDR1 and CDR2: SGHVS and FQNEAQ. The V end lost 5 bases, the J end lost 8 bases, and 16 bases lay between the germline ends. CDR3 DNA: TGTGCCAGCAGCCTTCAGGCATCCAACGATGAGCAGTTCTTC. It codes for CASSLQASNDEQFF. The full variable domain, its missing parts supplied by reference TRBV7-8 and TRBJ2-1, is GAGVSQSPRYKVAKRGQDVALRCDPISGHVSLFWYQQALGQGPEFLTYFQNEAQLDKSGLPSDRFFAERPEGSVSTLKIQRTQQEDSAVYLCASSLQASNDEQFFGPGTRLTVL.

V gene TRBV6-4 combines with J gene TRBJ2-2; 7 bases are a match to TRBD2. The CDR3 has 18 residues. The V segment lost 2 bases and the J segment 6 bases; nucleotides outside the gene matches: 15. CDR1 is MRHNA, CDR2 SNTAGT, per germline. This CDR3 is CASSDHLGTTMGPGELFF. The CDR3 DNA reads TGTGCCAGCAGTGACCATCTGGGGACTACCATGGGGCCCGGGGAGCTGTTTTTT.

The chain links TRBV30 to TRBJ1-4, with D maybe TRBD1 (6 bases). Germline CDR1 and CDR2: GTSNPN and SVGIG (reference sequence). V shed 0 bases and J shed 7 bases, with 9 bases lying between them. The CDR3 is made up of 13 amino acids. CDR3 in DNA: TGTGCCTGGAGTGTAGGGGGGATTGAAAAACTGTTTTTT. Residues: CAWSVGGIEKLFF. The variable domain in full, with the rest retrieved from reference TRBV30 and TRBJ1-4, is SQTIHQWPATLVQPVGSPLSLECTVEGTSNPNLYWYRQAAGRGLQLLFYSVGIGQISSEVPQNLSASRPQDRQFILSSKKLLLSDSGFYLCAWSVGGIEKLFFGSGTQLSVL.

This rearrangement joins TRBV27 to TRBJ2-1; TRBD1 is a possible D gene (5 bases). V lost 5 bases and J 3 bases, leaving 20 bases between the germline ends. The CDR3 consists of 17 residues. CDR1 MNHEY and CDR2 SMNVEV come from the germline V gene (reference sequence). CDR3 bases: TGTGCCAGCAGTCCTCCCCAGGGTCGCGGTCTCTACAATGAGCAGTTCTTC. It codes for CASSPPQGRGLYNEQFF.

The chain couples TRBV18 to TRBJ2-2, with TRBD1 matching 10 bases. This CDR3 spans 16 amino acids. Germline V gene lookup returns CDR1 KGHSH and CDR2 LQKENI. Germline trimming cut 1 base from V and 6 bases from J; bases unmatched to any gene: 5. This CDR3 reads CASSPRGTGESGELFF. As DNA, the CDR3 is TGTGCCAGCTCACCACGTGGGACAGGGGAATCCGGGGAGCTGTTTTTT.

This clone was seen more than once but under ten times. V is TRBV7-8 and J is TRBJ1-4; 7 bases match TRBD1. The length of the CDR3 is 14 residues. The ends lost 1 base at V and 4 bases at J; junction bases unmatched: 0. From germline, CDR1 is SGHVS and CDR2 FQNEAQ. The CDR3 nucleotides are TGTGCCAGCAGCTTAGACAGGGGTAATGAAAAACTGTTTTTT. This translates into CASSLDRGNEKLFF.

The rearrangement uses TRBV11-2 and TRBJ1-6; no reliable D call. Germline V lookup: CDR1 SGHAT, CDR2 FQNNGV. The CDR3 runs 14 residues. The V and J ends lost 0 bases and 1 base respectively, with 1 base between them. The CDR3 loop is CASSLESYNSPLHF. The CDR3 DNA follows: TGTGCCAGCAGCTTAGAGTCCTATAATTCACCCCTCCACTTT.

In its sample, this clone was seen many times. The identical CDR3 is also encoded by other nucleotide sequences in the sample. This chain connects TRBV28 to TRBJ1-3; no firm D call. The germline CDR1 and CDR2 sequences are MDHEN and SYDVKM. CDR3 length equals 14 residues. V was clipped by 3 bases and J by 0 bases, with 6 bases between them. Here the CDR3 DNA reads TGTGCCAGCAGTTTTCGGGACTCTGGAAACACCATATATTTT. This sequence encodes CASSFRDSGNTIYF.

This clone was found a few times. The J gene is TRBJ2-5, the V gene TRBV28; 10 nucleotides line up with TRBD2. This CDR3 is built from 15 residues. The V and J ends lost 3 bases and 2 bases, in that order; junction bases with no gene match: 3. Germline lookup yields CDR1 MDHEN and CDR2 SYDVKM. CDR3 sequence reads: CASSFGTSDQETQYF. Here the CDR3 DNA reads TGTGCCAGCAGTTTCGGGACTAGCGATCAAGAGACCCAGTACTTC.

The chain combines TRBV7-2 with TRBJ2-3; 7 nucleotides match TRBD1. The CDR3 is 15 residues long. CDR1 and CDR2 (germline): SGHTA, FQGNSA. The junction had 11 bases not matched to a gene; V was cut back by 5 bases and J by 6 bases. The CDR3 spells CASSPIGGELDTQYF. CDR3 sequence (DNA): TGTGCCAGCAGCCCGATAGGGGGCGAGTTGGATACGCAGTATTTT.

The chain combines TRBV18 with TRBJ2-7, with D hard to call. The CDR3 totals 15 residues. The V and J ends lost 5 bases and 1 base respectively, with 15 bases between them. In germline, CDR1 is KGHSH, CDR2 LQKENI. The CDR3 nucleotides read TGTGCCAGCTCAAGCGTGGGCCCCCAATCCTACGAGCAGTACTTC. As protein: CASSSVGPQSYEQYF.

In DNA form, the CDR3 reads TGCAGCGTTCGGCGGGAGGCAGGGGCATTGGGGGAAGCTTTCTTT. It yields the protein CSVRREAGALGEAFF. The V gene is TRBV29-1, the J gene TRBJ1-1; a weak D match, TRBD1 (6 bases). Germline CDR1 and CDR2: SQVTM and ANQGSEA. The CDR3 is 15 amino acids. V was cut by 5 bases and J by 8 bases, with 24 bases left in between.

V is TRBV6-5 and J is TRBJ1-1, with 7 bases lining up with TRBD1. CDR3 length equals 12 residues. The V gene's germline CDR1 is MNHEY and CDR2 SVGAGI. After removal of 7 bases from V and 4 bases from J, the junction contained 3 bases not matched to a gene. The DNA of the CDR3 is TGTGCCAGCAACCAGGGGGGCACTGAAGCTTTCTTT. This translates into CASNQGGTEAFF.